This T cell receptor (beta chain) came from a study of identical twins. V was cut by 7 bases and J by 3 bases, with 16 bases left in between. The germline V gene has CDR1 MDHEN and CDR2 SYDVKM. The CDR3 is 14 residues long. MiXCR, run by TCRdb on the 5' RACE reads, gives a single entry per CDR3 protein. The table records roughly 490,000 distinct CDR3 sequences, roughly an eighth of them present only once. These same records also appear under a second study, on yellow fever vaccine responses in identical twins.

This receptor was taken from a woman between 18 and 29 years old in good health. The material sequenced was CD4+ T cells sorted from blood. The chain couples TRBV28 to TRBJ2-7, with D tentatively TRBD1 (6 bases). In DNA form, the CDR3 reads TGTGCCAGCACAACTCCAGGGGCGGACTACGAGCAGTACTTC. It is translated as CASTTPGADYEQYF.